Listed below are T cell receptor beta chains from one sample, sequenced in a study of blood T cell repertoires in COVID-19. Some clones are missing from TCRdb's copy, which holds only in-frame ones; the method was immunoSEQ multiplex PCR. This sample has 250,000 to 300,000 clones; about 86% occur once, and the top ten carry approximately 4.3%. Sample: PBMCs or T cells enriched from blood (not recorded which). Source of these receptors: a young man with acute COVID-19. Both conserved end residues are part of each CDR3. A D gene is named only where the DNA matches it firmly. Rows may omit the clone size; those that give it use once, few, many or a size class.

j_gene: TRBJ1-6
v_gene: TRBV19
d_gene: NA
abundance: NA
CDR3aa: CASSILSQGRNSPLHF
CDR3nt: TGTGCCAGTAGTATATTGTCGCAGGGTCGAAATTCACCCCTCCACTTT

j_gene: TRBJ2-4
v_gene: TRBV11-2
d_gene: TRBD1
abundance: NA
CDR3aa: CASSFSTGGVNIQYF
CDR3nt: TGTGCCAGCAGCTTCTCGACAGGGGGTGTTAACATTCAGTACTTC

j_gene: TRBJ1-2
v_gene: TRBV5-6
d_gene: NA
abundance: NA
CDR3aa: CASSAEGRGYGYTF
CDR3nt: TGTGCCAGCAGCGCCGAGGGCAGGGGCTATGGCTACACCTTC

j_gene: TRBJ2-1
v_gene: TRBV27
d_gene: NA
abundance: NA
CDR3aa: CASSLSHRTNEQFF
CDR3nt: TGTGCCAGCAGTTTATCCCACAGAACTAATGAGCAGTTCTTC

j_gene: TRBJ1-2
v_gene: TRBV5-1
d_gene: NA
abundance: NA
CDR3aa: CASSLDITSYGYTF
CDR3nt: TGCGCCAGCAGCTTGGACATAACGTCCTATGGCTACACCTTC

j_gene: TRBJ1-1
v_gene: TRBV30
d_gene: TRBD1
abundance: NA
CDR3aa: CAWTQGVGTEAFF
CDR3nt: TGTGCCTGGACCCAGGGGGTTGGCACTGAAGCTTTCTTT

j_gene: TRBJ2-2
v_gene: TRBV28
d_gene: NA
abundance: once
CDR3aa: CASSFNPDNPQPRELFF
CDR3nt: TGTGCCAGCAGTTTTAATCCAGACAATCCCCAGCCCCGGGAGCTGTTTTTT

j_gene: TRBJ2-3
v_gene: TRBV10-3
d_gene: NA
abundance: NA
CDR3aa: CAISEGQGNTDTQYF
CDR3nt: TGTGCCATCAGTGAGGGACAAGGTAACACAGATACGCAGTATTTT

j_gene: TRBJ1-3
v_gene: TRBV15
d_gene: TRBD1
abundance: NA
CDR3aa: CAIQGIGENTIYF
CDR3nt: TGTGCCATACAGGGGATAGGGGAGAACACCATATATTTT

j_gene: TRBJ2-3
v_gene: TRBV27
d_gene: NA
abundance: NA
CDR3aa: CASSSQDTDTQYF
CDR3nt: TGTGCCAGCAGTTCTCAGGACACAGATACGCAGTATTTT

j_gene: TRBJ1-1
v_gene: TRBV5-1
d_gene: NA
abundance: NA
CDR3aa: CASTLGSGISRMNTEAFF
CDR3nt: TGTGCCAGCACCCTTGGGTCGGGGATCTCCAGGATGAACACTGAAGCTTTCTTT

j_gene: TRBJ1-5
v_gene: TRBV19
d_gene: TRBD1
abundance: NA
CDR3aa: CASSTDRGLKPQHF
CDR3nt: TGTGCCAGTAGTACCGACAGGGGGCTAAAGCCCCAGCATTTT

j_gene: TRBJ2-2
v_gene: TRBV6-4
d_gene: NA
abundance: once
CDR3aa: CASSDSKTGDTGELFF
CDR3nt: TGTGCCAGCAGTGACTCGAAAACAGGAGACACCGGGGAGCTGTTTTTT

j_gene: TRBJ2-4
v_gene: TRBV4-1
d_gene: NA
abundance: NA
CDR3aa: CASRPVGEAKNIQYF
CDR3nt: TGCGCCAGCAGACCAGTAGGGGAAGCCAAAAACATTCAGTACTTC

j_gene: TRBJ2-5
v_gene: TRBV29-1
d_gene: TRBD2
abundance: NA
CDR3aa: CSARSAGGETQYF
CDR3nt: TGCAGCGCCCGCAGCGCGGGAGGGGAGACCCAGTACTTC

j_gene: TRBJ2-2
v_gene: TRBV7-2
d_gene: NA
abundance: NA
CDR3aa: CASSFLPGGGTGELFF
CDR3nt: TGTGCCAGCAGCTTTCTCCCCGGGGGTGGCACCGGGGAGCTGTTTTTT

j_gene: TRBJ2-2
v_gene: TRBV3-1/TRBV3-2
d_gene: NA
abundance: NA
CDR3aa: CASSQRSNTGELFF
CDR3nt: TGTGCCAGCAGCCAGAGATCTAACACCGGGGAGCTGTTTTTT

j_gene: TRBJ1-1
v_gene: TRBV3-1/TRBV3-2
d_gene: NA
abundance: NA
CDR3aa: CASSQGQVLNTEAFF
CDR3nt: TGTGCCAGCAGCCAAGGGCAGGTCTTGAACACTGAAGCTTTCTTT

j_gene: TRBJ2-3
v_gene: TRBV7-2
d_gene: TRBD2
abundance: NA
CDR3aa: CASRVGLAASTDTQYF
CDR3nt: TGTGCCAGCAGGGTGGGACTAGCGGCTAGCACAGATACGCAGTATTTT

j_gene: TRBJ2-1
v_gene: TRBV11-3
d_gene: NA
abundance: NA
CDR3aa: CASSGGQVYNEQFF
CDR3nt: TGTGCCAGCAGCGGCGGGCAGGTTTACAATGAGCAGTTCTTC

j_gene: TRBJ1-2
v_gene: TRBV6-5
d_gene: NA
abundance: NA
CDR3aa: CASSLNVGSYGYTF
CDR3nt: TGTGCCAGCAGTCTTAATGTCGGGAGCTATGGCTACACCTTC

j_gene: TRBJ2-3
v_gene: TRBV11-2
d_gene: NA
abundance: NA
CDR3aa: CASRLVTDTQYF
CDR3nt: TGTGCCAGCAGACTAGTGACAGATACGCAGTATTTT

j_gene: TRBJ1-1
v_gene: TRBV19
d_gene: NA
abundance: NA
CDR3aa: CASRLSLNTEAFF
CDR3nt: TGTGCCAGTAGGCTTAGTTTGAACACTGAAGCTTTCTTT

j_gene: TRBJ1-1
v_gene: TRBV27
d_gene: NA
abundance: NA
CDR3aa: CASMLRGGQKAFF
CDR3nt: TGTGCCAGCATGCTAAGGGGGGGGCAGAAAGCTTTCTTT

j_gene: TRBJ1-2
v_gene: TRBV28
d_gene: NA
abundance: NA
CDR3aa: CATSSQGIAYTF
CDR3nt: TGTGCCACCTCATCACAGGGAATTGCCTACACCTTC

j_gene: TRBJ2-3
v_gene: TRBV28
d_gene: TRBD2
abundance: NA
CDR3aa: CASSLNAGLAAGTDTQYF
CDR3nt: TGTGCCAGCAGTTTAAACGCGGGACTAGCGGCCGGGACAGATACGCAGTATTTT

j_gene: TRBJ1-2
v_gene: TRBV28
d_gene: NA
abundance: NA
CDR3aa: CASGGGYGYTF
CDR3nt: TGTGCCAGCGGGGGAGGCTATGGCTACACCTTC

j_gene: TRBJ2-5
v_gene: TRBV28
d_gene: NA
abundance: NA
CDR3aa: CASSTQSRLNRQETQYF
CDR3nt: TGTGCCAGCTCGACACAGTCCCGACTAAACCGACAAGAGACCCAGTACTTC

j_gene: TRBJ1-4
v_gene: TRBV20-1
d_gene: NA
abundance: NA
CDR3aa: CSASINEKLFF
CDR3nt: TGCAGTGCTTCTATAAATGAAAAACTGTTTTTT